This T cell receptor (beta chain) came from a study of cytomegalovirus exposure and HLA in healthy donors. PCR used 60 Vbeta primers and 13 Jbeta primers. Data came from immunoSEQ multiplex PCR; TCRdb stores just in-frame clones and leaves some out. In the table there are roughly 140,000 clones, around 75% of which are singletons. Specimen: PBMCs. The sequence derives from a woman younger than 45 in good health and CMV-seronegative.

This CDR3 reads CASSSPAPPGEQYF. CDR3 coding DNA: TGTGCCAGCAGTTCCCCAGCGCCCCCCGGAGAGCAGTACTTC. This chain uses TRBV28 with TRBJ2-7; unclear D gene. The germline V and J ends were trimmed by 4 bases and 7 bases, with 17 bases remaining between them. The CDR3 length is 14 residues. Germline assignment: CDR1 MDHEN and CDR2 SYDVKM.